The rows below give T cell receptor beta chains drawn from one sample of a study of OX40 agonist ivuxolimab in advanced cancers. Sequencing was performed with immunoSEQ multiplex PCR; in TCRdb, only in-frame clones are kept and a portion is missing. The sample lists approximately 65,000 clones, 89% seen once, with 4% in the top ten. The material sequenced was CD4+ or CD8+ T cells sorted from blood, taken in a trial of the OX40 agonist ivuxolimab. The receptor source for this set is an adult with an advanced solid tumor such as melanoma, head and neck, liver or kidney cancer. The CDR3 runs from the conserved cysteine through the conserved F or W. A D gene is named only where the DNA matches it firmly.

>TRBV6-5|NA
CASSTGQPGNTEAFF
>TRBV10-3|NA
CAMTELVGTEAFF
>TRBV27|NA
CASSPRGSGFYNEQFF
>TRBV7-3|NA
CASSLRGATEAFF
>TRBV7-3|NA
CASSMQGDNEQFF
>TRBV5-1|TRBD1
CASSLDRDLYGYTF
>TRBV6-5|NA
CASSYFQGGNSPLHF
>TRBV5-1|TRBD2
CASSFASGNREQFF
>TRBV29-1|NA
CSVSRDIDSGANVLTF
>TRBV19|NA
CASSIVGSRIFSGANVLTF
>TRBV29-1|NA
CSVDSGRNTEAFF
>TRBV6-5|NA
CASSYRSNTEAFF
>TRBV7-6|NA
CASSLEVVYNEQFF
>TRBV15|NA
CATSRDPGFATNEKLFF
>TRBV18|NA
CASSTTGNTGELFF
>TRBV7-3|NA
CASSRDRNLEAFF
>TRBV11-3|TRBD2
CASSLFSGGSTDTQYF
>TRBV4-2|TRBD2
CASSLLMRSGTTNNEQFF
>TRBV6-5|NA
CASSPGQLGRYEQYF
>TRBV2|TRBD1
CASSDSAGTGGPGANVLTF
>TRBV6-5|NA
CASSFLGVEGEQYF
>TRBV10-3|NA
CAISESAGANYEQYF